The 22 T cell receptor beta chains below come from one sample, sequenced in a study of blood T cell repertoires in COVID-19. Libraries were prepared by immunoSEQ multiplex PCR; TCRdb keeps only in-frame clonotypes and omits some of them. The table has 110,000 to 150,000 clones, 65% to 90% seen once. Sequenced: peripheral blood. These receptors were collected from a man in his fifties or sixties with active or convalescent COVID-19.

The rearrangement joins TRBV19 to TRBJ2-1, with 8 bases lining up with TRBD1. The CDR3 length is 16 residues. The V gene's germline CDR1 is LNHDA and CDR2 SQIVND (reference sequence). V was pared by 1 base and J by 7 bases, with 9 bases of the junction left unmatched. CDR3 sequence reads: CASSIGLDRVGNEQFF. In DNA form, the CDR3 reads TGTGCCAGTAGTATAGGCTTGGACAGGGTGGGGAATGAGCAGTTCTTC.

The chain links TRBV5-5 to TRBJ2-3; D perhaps matches TRBD2 (6 bases). V was trimmed by 0 bases and J by 2 bases, leaving 10 bases between them. In germline, CDR1 is SGHKS, CDR2 YYEKEE (reference sequence). CDR3 length: 15 amino acids. Written as DNA, the CDR3 is TGTGCCAGCAGCTTGGGTGGCGGGACCACAGATACGCAGTATTTT. This encodes CASSLGGGTTDTQYF.

This clone came up a few times. CDR3 sequence: CASSGQSSNQPQHF. In DNA, the CDR3 is TGTGCCAGCAGTGGGCAGTCAAGCAATCAGCCCCAGCATTTT. The chain has TRBV2 and TRBJ1-5; D call uncertain. Germline CDR1 SNHLY, CDR2 FYNNEI. This CDR3 is built from 14 residues. V lost 4 bases, J lost 1 base, and 8 bases lay in between.

This chain links TRBV27 with TRBJ2-2; D is uncertain. The CDR3 has 15 amino acids. CDR1 and CDR2 (germline): MNHEY, SMNVEV (reference sequence). The V gene lost 8 bases and the J gene lost 4 bases, with 17 bases spanning the gap. The CDR3 bases are TGTGCCAGCCAACTCGACCCGACTGGCACCGGGGAGCTGTTTTTT. Translating gives CASQLDPTGTGELFF.

The chain employs TRBV6-5 and TRBJ2-7; D is ambiguous. The CDR3 extends over 15 amino acids. Trimming removed 6 bases from V and 2 bases from J, with 17 bases in between. The germline CDR1 and CDR2 sequences are MNHEY and SVGAGI. CDR3 amino acids: CASRLISTSTYEQYF. In nucleotides, the CDR3 is TGTGCCAGCAGACTAATAAGCACGTCGACCTACGAGCAGTACTTC.

V and J are TRBV6-2 or TRBV6-3 and TRBJ2-7, with D uncertain. The CDR3 loop spans 13 amino acids. V lost 4 bases to trimming and J lost 3 bases, with 10 bases between them. Germline CDR1 MNHEY, CDR2 SVGEGT. The DNA of the CDR3 is TGTGCCAGCAGTTCGAGTAGAAACTACGAGCAGTACGTC. It codes for CASSSSRNYEQYV.

A few counts support this clone. V is TRBV27 and J is TRBJ1-3; no clear D gene. Trimming pared 3 bases from V and 8 bases from J, leaving 20 bases between. Germline V CDR1 and CDR2: MNHEY, SMNVEV (reference sequence). This CDR3 has 16 amino acids. The CDR3 bases are TGTGCCAGCAGTTTTACGGACTATGGGGAGAGCGACACCATATATTTT. Translation gives CASSFTDYGESDTIYF.

The rearrangement uses TRBV2 and TRBJ1-2; D gene ambiguous. The CDR3 length is 14 residues. The germline CDR1 and CDR2 sequences are SNHLY and FYNNEI. Trimming stripped 3 bases from V and 3 bases from J, with 11 bases between. The CDR3 DNA follows: TGTGCCAGCAGTGAGGGCATAGTCGACTATGGCTACACCTTC. This gives the protein CASSEGIVDYGYTF.

This clone was detected once. V usage is TRBV11-3 and J usage is TRBJ2-2; 9 bases are shared with TRBD2. The germline V gene has CDR1 SGHNT and CDR2 YENEEA. J lost 0 bases, V lost 1 base, and 9 bases had no gene match. The CDR3 totals 19 residues. This CDR3 reads CASSLARAGGLANTGELFF. The DNA for the CDR3 is TGTGCCAGCAGCTTAGCTAGAGCGGGGGGCCTCGCGAACACCGGGGAGCTGTTTTTT.

This chain links TRBV4-3 with TRBJ1-2, with 11 positions matching TRBD1. Germline loops: CDR1 LGHNA, CDR2 YSLEER. After removal of 4 bases from V and 3 bases from J, the junction contained 7 bases not matched to a gene. This CDR3 contains 16 residues. CDR3 DNA: TGCGCCAGCAGCCCTGGGACAGGGGGTATTCACTATGGCTACACCTTC. Translating gives CASSPGTGGIHYGYTF.

V and J are TRBV7-9 and TRBJ2-1, with 8 bases lining up with TRBD1. The CDR3 has 15 residues. Germline V gene sequence: CDR1 SEHNR, CDR2 FQNEAQ (reference sequence). V gave up 5 bases and J gave up 6 bases; unmatched junction bases: 9. The CDR3 loop reads CASSLTGVKGNEQFF. The CDR3 region has the DNA TGTGCCAGCAGCCTGACAGGGGTAAAGGGCAATGAGCAGTTCTTC.

The chain couples TRBV25-1 to TRBJ1-1; TRBD1 is a possible D gene (5 bases). The germline gives CDR1 MGHDK, CDR2 SYGVNS. Trimming left V 4 bases short and J 2 bases short, with 14 bases between. The CDR3 has 15 residues. CDR3 protein: CASSGGRRSNTEAFF. The CDR3 nucleotides read TGTGCCAGCAGTGGGGGGAGGAGGTCCAACACTGAAGCTTTCTTT.

This sequence joins TRBV7-9 and TRBJ2-1, with a tentative D call TRBD2 (6 bases). The CDR3 spans 17 residues. CDR1 is SEHNR, CDR2 FQNEAQ, per germline (reference sequence). Trimming left V 1 base short and J 0 bases short, with 13 bases between. DNA of the CDR3: TGTGCCAGCAGCTTAGTGGGGGGAGTAGGCTCCTACAATGAGCAGTTCTTC. Translating it yields CASSLVGGVGSYNEQFF.

The chain recombines TRBV11-2 with TRBJ1-2, with D perhaps matching TRBD1 (5 bases). CDR3 length equals 15 residues. CDR1 is SGHAT, CDR2 FQNNGV, per germline. Trimming took 3 bases from V and 7 from J, leaving 18 bases between them. The CDR3 region has the DNA TGTGCCAGCAGCTTTAGTCCGTCAGGGAAGCTTGGCTACACCTTC. It translates to CASSFSPSGKLGYTF.

The rearrangement uses TRBV5-1 and TRBJ2-3; 15 bases are a match to TRBD2. This CDR3 comprises 17 residues. Trimming removed 0 bases from V and 5 bases from J; junction bases left unmatched: 4. Germline V gene data show CDR1 as SGHRS and CDR2 as YFSETQ. The CDR3 is CASSLGGLAGGLDTQYF. CDR3 coding DNA: TGCGCCAGCAGCTTGGGGGGACTAGCGGGAGGATTAGATACGCAGTATTTT.

V and J are TRBV23-1 and TRBJ1-1; D remains unclear. TRBV23-1 is labeled an ORF, and its function is uncertain. With 0 bases removed from V and 1 base from J, the gap between germline ends came to 9 bases. CDR3 length: 15 residues. The CDR3 loop reads CASSQSPGENTEAFF. The CDR3 bases are TGCGCCAGCAGTCAATCGCCCGGGGAGAACACTGAAGCTTTCTTT.

V is TRBV27 and J is TRBJ1-1; D gene uncertain. The CDR3 contains 14 residues. Germline CDR1 MNHEY, CDR2 SMNVEV (reference sequence). V lost 6 bases to trimming and J lost 1 base, with 12 bases between them. CDR3 sequence (DNA): TGTGCCAGCAGGCATCTCACAGAGAACACTGAAGCTTTCTTT. This encodes CASRHLTENTEAFF.

This clone has just a few counts. The rearrangement links TRBV3-1 (or the pseudogene TRBV3-2) to TRBJ2-7, with 9 bases matching TRBD1. Trimming removed 3 bases from V and 5 bases from J; junction bases left unmatched: 8. Germline values: CDR1 LGHDT, CDR2 YNNKEL (reference sequence). The CDR3 spans 15 residues. This chain's CDR3 is CASSQVGQGKNEQYF. Written as DNA, the CDR3 is TGTGCCAGCAGCCAGGTCGGACAGGGGAAGAACGAGCAGTACTTC.

The rearrangement links TRBV5-1 to TRBJ2-5; D is undetermined. Trimming took 0 bases from V and 5 from J, leaving 14 bases between them. This CDR3 region has 15 residues. Germline V lookup: CDR1 SGHRS, CDR2 YFSETQ. CDR3 amino acids: CASSLESIRAETQYF. The DNA for the CDR3 is TGCGCCAGCAGCTTGGAATCAATTAGAGCGGAGACCCAGTACTTC.

This chain uses TRBV11-2 with TRBJ2-5; TRBD2 is a possible D gene (5 bases). Germline V gives CDR1 SGHAT, CDR2 FQNNGV. The CDR3 extends over 17 amino acids. Deletions cut 0 bases from V and 5 bases from J, with 19 bases between. The CDR3 DNA reads as TGTGCCAGCAGCTTAGAAGGGCATAGCGCCCAGGCCGAGACCCAGTACTTC. This encodes CASSLEGHSAQAETQYF.

The chain uses TRBV7-2 and TRBJ2-2; TRBD2 matches 10 bases. The CDR3 runs 17 residues. The ends lost 2 bases at V and 2 bases at J; junction bases unmatched: 5. CDR1 and CDR2 from the germline V gene are SGHTA and FQGNSA. CDR3 sequence (DNA): TGTGCCAGCAGCTTACCCGGACTAGCGGTTAACACCGGGGAGCTGTTTTTT. This encodes CASSLPGLAVNTGELFF.

V and J are TRBV7-8 and TRBJ2-3, with TRBD1 as a possible D gene (5 bases). The CDR3 is made up of 17 amino acids. Germline V gene sequence: CDR1 SGHVS, CDR2 FQNEAQ. V lost 1 base and J lost 0, with 14 bases in between. The CDR3 region is CASSLEGGAISTDTQYF. For the CDR3, the DNA is TGTGCCAGCAGCTTAGAGGGTGGGGCTATTAGCACAGATACGCAGTATTTT.